One sample yielded the 9 T cell receptor beta chains listed below, sequenced in a study of T cell repertoires in cytomegalovirus infection. TCRdb passed the reads through MiXCR, listing each CDR3 protein once. The profile covers about 80,000 distinct CDR3 sequences, with 3.7% appearing a single time and around 4.4% taken by the ten largest. Sequencing was performed on PBMCs. The source is a human donor in good health (CMV status not recorded). Some clones in this sample may be carry-over from other donors' samples.

Ten or more counts support this clonotype. The chain couples TRBV19 to TRBJ1-3, with 8 nucleotides matching TRBD1. The CDR3 has 16 residues. Looked up from germline, CDR1 is LNHDA and CDR2 is SQIVND (reference sequence). With 7 bases clipped from V and 2 bases from J, the junction kept 10 bases outside the gene matches. The CDR3 DNA is TGTGCCAGTACTCCCAGACCGACAGGGGCTGGAAACACCATATATTTT. This codes for CASTPRPTGAGNTIYF.

Ten or more counts support this clonotype. This rearrangement joins TRBV10-3 to TRBJ1-1, with a weak D call TRBD1 (5 bases). Deletions cut 6 bases from V and 4 bases from J, with 9 bases between. This CDR3 contains 12 residues. Germline-derived CDR1 and CDR2 are ENHRY and SYGVKD. The CDR3 reads CAIRRGSTEAFF. The DNA for the CDR3 is TGTGCCATCAGGAGGGGCTCCACTGAAGCTTTCTTT.

There are many counts of this clonotype. This sequence joins TRBV28 and TRBJ1-2; 7 bases are shared with TRBD1. Germline CDR1 reads MDHEN; CDR2 reads SYDVKM. Trimming at V came to 5 bases and at J to 4 bases, leaving 7 bases not matched to a gene. This CDR3 has 14 residues. CDR3 nucleotides: TGTGCCAGCAGTCCCCGACAGGGCGCCTATGGCTACACCTTC. Translation gives CASSPRQGAYGYTF.

This clonotype was observed many times. CDR3 in DNA: TGTGCCAGCTCCCCGGCGGTGAACACTGAAGCTTTCTTT. Translated: CASSPAVNTEAFF. The chain is built from TRBV18 and TRBJ1-1; D unclear. Trimming stripped 6 bases from V and 0 bases from J, with 8 bases between. The germline V gene encodes CDR1 KGHSH and CDR2 LQKENI. This CDR3 has 13 amino acids. Full variable domain (remainder filled in from reference TRBV18 and TRBJ1-1): NAGVMQNPRHLVRRRGQEARLRCSPMKGHSHVYWYRQLPEEGLKFMVYLQKENIIDESGMPKERFSAEFPKEGPSILRIQQVVRGDSAAYFCASSPAVNTEAFFGQGTRLTVV.

This clonotype was seen ten or more times. The rearrangement uses TRBV28 and TRBJ2-7; the D gene is possibly TRBD2 (5 bases). The V end lost 4 bases, the J end lost 6 bases, and 16 bases lay between the germline ends. The CDR3 contains 14 residues. CDR1 is MDHEN, CDR2 SYDVKM, per germline. The CDR3 nucleotides read TGTGCCAGCAGTTCCAGGTACCTGGGGAGCGAGCAGTACTTC. Its translation is CASSSRYLGSEQYF. The whole variable domain, remainder taken from reference TRBV28 and TRBJ2-7, is DVKVTQSSRYLVKRTGEKVFLECVQDMDHENMFWYRQDPGLGLRLIYFSYDVKMKEKGDIPEGYSVSREKKERFSLILESASTNQTSMYLCASSSRYLGSEQYFGPGTRLTVT.

This clonotype was detected many times. CDR3 sequence reads: CATSRDNSRGWRRDQPQHF. For the CDR3, the DNA is TGTGCCACCAGCAGAGATAACAGCAGGGGATGGAGGAGAGATCAGCCCCAGCATTTT. This sequence joins TRBV15 and TRBJ1-5; weak D call: TRBD1 (6 bases). Trimming left V 0 bases short and J 5 bases short, with 23 bases between. The CDR3 has 19 residues. Germline CDR1 reads LNHNV; CDR2 reads YYDKDF (reference sequence).

This clonotype has at least ten counts. The chain links TRBV18 to TRBJ2-3; D possibly corresponds to TRBD2 (6 bases). Trimming took 1 base from V and 3 from J, leaving 8 bases between them. Germline lookup yields CDR1 KGHSH and CDR2 LQKENI. CDR3 length equals 14 residues. CDR3 sequence (DNA): TGTGCCAGCTCACCACTCCGGGGGACAGATACGCAGTATTTT. Protein sequence: CASSPLRGTDTQYF. Looking up the rest from reference TRBV18 and TRBJ2-3 gives the full variable domain: NAGVMQNPRHLVRRRGQEARLRCSPMKGHSHVYWYRQLPEEGLKFMVYLQKENIIDESGMPKERFSAEFPKEGPSILRIQQVVRGDSAAYFCASSPLRGTDTQYFGPGTRLTVL.

This clonotype has a count of ten or more. The V and J genes are TRBV12-3 or TRBV12-4 and TRBJ1-1; D gene ambiguous. The CDR3 extends over 15 amino acids. The V and J ends lost 3 bases and 7 bases respectively, with 18 bases between them. The DNA of the CDR3 is TGTGCCAGCAGTTTCTCATCCCGTATGTCAGGTGAAGCTTTCTTT. Protein: CASSFSSRMSGEAFF.

At least ten counts were recorded for this clonotype. The genes are TRBV7-9 and TRBJ2-7; 7 bases fit TRBD1. There are 14 residues in the CDR3. Per germline, CDR1 SEHNR and CDR2 FQNEAQ (reference sequence). V gave up 2 bases and J gave up 1 base; unmatched junction bases: 2. For the CDR3, the DNA is TGTGCCAGCAGCTTACCGGGACAGTCCTACGAGCAGTACTTC. Translated: CASSLPGQSYEQYF.